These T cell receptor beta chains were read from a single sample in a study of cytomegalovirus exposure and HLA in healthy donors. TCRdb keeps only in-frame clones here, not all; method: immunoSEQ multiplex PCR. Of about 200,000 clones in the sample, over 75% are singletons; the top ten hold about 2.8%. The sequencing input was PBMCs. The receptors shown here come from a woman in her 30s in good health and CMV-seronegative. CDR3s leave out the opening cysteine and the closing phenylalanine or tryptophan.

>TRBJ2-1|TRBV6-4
ASSDSSGYNEQF
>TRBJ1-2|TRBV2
ASSGTGGGYT
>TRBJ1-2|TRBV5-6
ASRSLQGLEGGYT
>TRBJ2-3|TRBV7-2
ASSLAGLGAQY
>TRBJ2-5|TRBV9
ASSVTSGGARETQY
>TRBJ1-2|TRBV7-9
ASSPTGAGWDGYP
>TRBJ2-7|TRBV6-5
ASSYDGQDYEQY
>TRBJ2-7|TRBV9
ASSARDRSYEQY
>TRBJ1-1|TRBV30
AWGQRGGAAF
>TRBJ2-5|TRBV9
ASSVGSGGYQETQY
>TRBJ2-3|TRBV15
ATSRDRASGRRTDTQY
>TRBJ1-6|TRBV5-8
ASSLGDRNSPLH
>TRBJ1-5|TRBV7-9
ASSYDGDQPQH
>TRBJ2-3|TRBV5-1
ASSLFGGFTDTQY
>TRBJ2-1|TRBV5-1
ASSLRGLASHNEQF
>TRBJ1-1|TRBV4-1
ASSQDERGPEAF
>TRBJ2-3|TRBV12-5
ASGPGQGRTDTQY
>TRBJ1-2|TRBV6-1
ASRDSANYGYT
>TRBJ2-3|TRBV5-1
ASTGTGSTDTQY
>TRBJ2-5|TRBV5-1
ASSGGLAGEETQY
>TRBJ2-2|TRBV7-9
SSSPAGQGATGELF
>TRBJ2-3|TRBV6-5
ASRSSFPDTQY
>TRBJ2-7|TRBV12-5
ASGLDTTYEQY
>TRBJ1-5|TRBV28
ASSAWRGNQPQH
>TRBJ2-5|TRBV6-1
ASSDRGLKTQY
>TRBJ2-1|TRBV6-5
ASSYRGYSYNEQF
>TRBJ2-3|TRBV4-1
ASSRRAVHPDTQY
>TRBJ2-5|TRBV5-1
ASSFGTSGSGETQY